Listed below are T cell receptor beta chains from one sample, sequenced in a study of response to subunit inactivated influenza vaccine. TCRdb re-derived calls from the RT-PCR reads in MiXCR, one entry per CDR3 protein. The sample carries about 570,000 distinct CDR3 sequences, around 10% recorded once. These sequences were also reported in another study, on T cells expressing NK-cell markers.

Here the sequenced sample was PBMCs from blood, taken on the day of vaccination. The receptors come from a man aged 45 to 65 who received an inactivated influenza vaccine. Both conserved end residues are part of each CDR3. The order of the fields is CDR3 protein, CDR3 DNA, clone size, V gene, CDR3 length, J gene, D gene. The D gene is left open where the match is weak. The size of a clone is reported for some rows only, either as once, few or many, or as a class for expanded clones.

CASSRQETYEQYF	TGTGCCAGCAGTAGACAGGAGACCTACGAGCAGTACTTC	few	TRBV6-1	13	TRBJ2-7	NA
CAKRERITDTQYF	TGTGCCAAGAGGGAGAGGATCACAGATACGCAGTATTTT	NA	TRBV10-3	13	TRBJ2-3	NA
CASSPFATGFEQYF	TGTGCCAGCAGCCCCTTCGCGACAGGGTTCGAGCAGTACTTC	many	TRBV3-1	14	TRBJ2-7	TRBD1
CASSSAFGRGTGELFF	TGCGCCAGCAGCTCGGCTTTCGGCAGGGGCACCGGGGAGCTGTTTTTT	few	TRBV5-1	16	TRBJ2-2	NA
CASSDLDEQYF	TGTGCCAGCAGTGATCTTGACGAGCAGTACTTC	few	TRBV6-1	11	TRBJ2-7	NA
CASSLQAGDQPQHF	TGTGCCAGCAGCTTACAGGCAGGGGATCAGCCCCAGCATTTT	many	TRBV7-8	14	TRBJ1-5	NA
CASSERAGVYNEQFF	TGTGCCAGCAGTGAACGGGCGGGGGTGTACAATGAGCAGTTCTTC	few	TRBV25-1	15	TRBJ2-1	TRBD2
CASSLTGQGGETQYF	TGTGCCAGCAGTTTAACAGGACAGGGCGGTGAGACCCAGTACTTC	NA	TRBV12-3/TRBV12-4	15	TRBJ2-5	TRBD1
CASCTGPVNTEAFF	TGTGCCAGCTGTACAGGTCCCGTGAACACTGAAGCTTTCTTT	NA	TRBV6-1	14	TRBJ1-1	NA
CASSLFGGRGADTQYF	TGTGCCAGCAGTTTATTCGGGGGCCGGGGCGCAGATACGCAGTATTTT	few	TRBV27	16	TRBJ2-3	NA
CASSYAFEGRFYEQYF	TGTGCCAGCAGTTACGCCTTTGAGGGGCGCTTCTACGAGCAGTACTTC	NA	TRBV6-5	16	TRBJ2-7	NA
CSVDYPAANEQFF	TGCAGCGTCGACTATCCGGCTGCCAATGAGCAGTTCTTC	NA	TRBV29-1	13	TRBJ2-1	NA
CASSPASVSPLHF	TGTGCCAGCAGCCCAGCAAGTGTTTCACCCCTCCACTTT	few	TRBV7-2	13	TRBJ1-6	NA
CSVKGVGGGYQETQYF	TGCAGCGTGAAGGGGGTTGGGGGGGGGTACCAAGAGACCCAGTACTTC	NA	TRBV29-1	16	TRBJ2-5	NA
CSAKGQTNYGYTF	TGCAGTGCTAAGGGACAGACTAACTATGGCTACACCTTC	many	TRBV20-1	13	TRBJ1-2	TRBD1
CSPDRPAGTYEQYF	TGCAGCCCTGACCGCCCCGCGGGAACTTACGAGCAGTACTTC	many	TRBV20-1	14	TRBJ2-7	NA
CASSQDVGGLYGYTF	TGTGCCAGCAGCCAAGATGTAGGGGGCCTCTATGGCTACACCTTC	few	TRBV3-1	15	TRBJ1-2	TRBD1
CAISELGGELSEQFF	TGTGCCATCAGTGAATTAGGGGGAGAGCTCAGCGAGCAGTTCTTC	many	TRBV10-3	15	TRBJ2-1	NA
CASSLGQGLGEQYF	TGCGCCAGCAGCTTGGGCCAGGGACTAGGCGAGCAGTACTTC	NA	TRBV5-1	14	TRBJ2-7	TRBD2
CASRTGENTEAFF	TGTGCCAGCAGGACAGGGGAGAACACTGAAGCTTTCTTT	NA	TRBV5-4	13	TRBJ1-1	TRBD1
CASSISRGANYGYTF	TGTGCCAGTAGTATTAGCCGAGGGGCTAACTATGGCTACACCTTC	NA	TRBV19	15	TRBJ1-2	NA
CASSTPQDRTAFF	TGCGCCAGCAGTACGCCGCAAGACAGGACAGCTTTCTTT	NA	TRBV5-1	13	TRBJ1-1	NA
CSARDPYTINEKLFF	TGCAGTGCTAGAGATCCCTACACTATTAATGAAAAACTGTTTTTT	NA	TRBV20-1	15	TRBJ1-4	NA
CASSSLLNNEQFF	TGCGCCAGCAGCTCGTTGTTAAACAATGAGCAGTTCTTC	many	TRBV5-1	13	TRBJ2-1	NA
CASSYSFSAANTGELFF	TGTGCCAGCAGTTACTCCTTTTCGGCAGCCAACACCGGGGAGCTGTTTTTT	few	TRBV6-2/TRBV6-3	17	TRBJ2-2	NA
CAISEPGQNSYEQYF	TGTGCCATCAGTGAGCCTGGACAGAACTCCTACGAGCAGTACTTC	NA	TRBV10-3	15	TRBJ2-7	NA
CASSLGWTGGLNEQYF	TGCGCCAGCAGCTTGGGCTGGACAGGGGGCTTAAACGAGCAGTACTTC	NA	TRBV5-1	16	TRBJ2-7	TRBD1
CASSLPGRETQYF	TGTGCCAGCAGTTTACCAGGGAGAGAGACCCAGTACTTC	NA	TRBV28	13	TRBJ2-5	NA
CASSSNYRVDEQYF	TGTGCCAGCAGCTCGAACTACAGGGTCGACGAGCAGTACTTC	NA	TRBV7-6	14	TRBJ2-7	NA
CASRQGPYQETQYF	TGTGCCAGCAGACAGGGGCCCTATCAAGAGACCCAGTACTTC	many	TRBV2	14	TRBJ2-5	TRBD1
CSVEVDRAGNTIYF	TGCAGCGTTGAAGTGGACAGGGCTGGAAACACCATATATTTT	many	TRBV29-1	14	TRBJ1-3	TRBD1
CATGGHNSAANVLTF	TGTGCCACCGGGGGTCATAACTCTGCGGCCAACGTCCTGACTTTC	NA	TRBV15	15	TRBJ2-6	NA
CSATTGQGNYGYTF	TGCAGTGCTACCACGGGACAGGGGAACTATGGCTACACCTTC	NA	TRBV20-1	14	TRBJ1-2	TRBD1
CATSQDLAGVDEQFF	TGTGCCACCAGCCAAGATCTGGCAGGGGTGGATGAGCAGTTCTTC	few	TRBV15	15	TRBJ2-1	NA
CASTIRAGTNEKLFF	TGTGCCAGCACCATACGGGCCGGAACTAATGAAAAACTGTTTTTT	few	TRBV28	15	TRBJ1-4	NA
CSGTSGTSSSYEQYF	TGCAGCGGGACTAGCGGGACCTCGAGCTCCTACGAGCAGTACTTC	NA	TRBV29-1	15	TRBJ2-7	TRBD2
CASSKDMWGYEQFF	TGTGCCAGCAGTAAAGATATGTGGGGGTATGAGCAGTTCTTC	NA	TRBV6-1	14	TRBJ2-1	NA
CASSASYQETQYF	TGTGCCAGCAGTGCATCGTACCAAGAGACCCAGTACTTC	few	TRBV2	13	TRBJ2-5	NA
CASSWVVGLQETQYF	TGTGCCAGCAGCTGGGTTGTGGGGCTCCAAGAGACCCAGTACTTC	once	TRBV5-5	15	TRBJ2-5	NA
CASKLQGNQPQHF	TGTGCCAGCAAGCTCCAGGGAAATCAGCCCCAGCATTTT	few	TRBV6-2/TRBV6-3	13	TRBJ1-5	NA
CASSFAGGTQYF	TGTGCCAGCAGCTTTGCAGGGGGTACGCAGTATTTT	few	TRBV5-5	12	TRBJ2-3	TRBD1
CASSLELGTALLTQYF	TGTGCCAGCAGCCTCGAACTCGGGACAGCCCTGTTGACCCAGTACTTC	many	TRBV6-2/TRBV6-3	16	TRBJ2-5	TRBD1
CASRVAGGPEQFF	TGCGCCAGCAGAGTAGCGGGGGGGCCTGAGCAGTTCTTC	NA	TRBV5-1	13	TRBJ2-1	TRBD2
CASTLGGDSYEQYF	TGTGCCAGCACCCTCGGGGGCGACTCCTACGAGCAGTACTTC	few	TRBV6-1	14	TRBJ2-7	NA
CASSLRGRAGEQYF	TGTGCCAGCAGCTTACGTGGGAGGGCCGGCGAGCAGTACTTC	NA	TRBV7-2	14	TRBJ2-7	TRBD2
CASAKTRDTQYF	TGCGCCAGCGCCAAAACCAGGGATACGCAGTATTTT	NA	TRBV10-2	12	TRBJ2-3	NA
CASRRTYNEQFF	TGTGCCAGCAGGCGTACCTACAATGAGCAGTTCTTC	few	TRBV7-2	12	TRBJ2-1	NA
CASSFTTAHEQYF	TGTGCCAGCAGTTTCACGACGGCTCACGAGCAGTACTTC	NA	TRBV12-3/TRBV12-4	13	TRBJ2-7	NA
CASRRRHLSSYEQYF	TGTGCCAGCAGACGCAGACATTTGAGCTCCTACGAGCAGTACTTC	many	TRBV7-2	15	TRBJ2-7	NA
CSARDFQRDLSYEQYF	TGCAGTGCTAGAGATTTTCAGCGGGACCTCTCCTACGAGCAGTACTTC	many	TRBV20-1	16	TRBJ2-7	TRBD2
CASYRVGETQYF	TGTGCCAGCTACAGGGTGGGGGAGACCCAGTACTTC	few	TRBV28	12	TRBJ2-5	NA
CASSFVRNNEQFF	TGTGCCAGCAGCTTTGTACGGAACAATGAGCAGTTCTTC	NA	TRBV7-9	13	TRBJ2-1	NA
CASSSPRSNTEAFF	TGTGCCAGCAGTTCACCACGCTCGAACACTGAAGCTTTCTTT	NA	TRBV6-5	14	TRBJ1-1	NA
CASSQDGRASSYEQYF	TGTGCCAGCAGCCAAGATGGGCGAGCAAGCTCCTACGAGCAGTACTTC	few	TRBV3-1	16	TRBJ2-7	NA
CTSSLGSGGSGANVLTF	TGTACCAGCAGTTTAGGCTCAGGGGGCTCTGGGGCCAACGTCCTGACTTTC	NA	TRBV12-3/TRBV12-4	17	TRBJ2-6	TRBD1